A single sample gave rise to the 5 T cell receptor beta chains below, sequenced in a study of OX40 agonist ivuxolimab in advanced cancers. TCRdb keeps only in-frame clones here, not all; method: immunoSEQ multiplex PCR. The sample shows about 82,000 clones, 90% to 95% of them seen only once. The source material was CD4+ or CD8+ T cells sorted from blood, sampled in a trial of the OX40 agonist ivuxolimab. These receptors originate from an adult with an advanced solid tumor such as melanoma, head and neck, liver or kidney cancer.

This clone has just a few counts. The chain employs TRBV11-2 and TRBJ2-1; D may correspond to TRBD1 or TRBD2 (6 bases each). The germline gives CDR1 SGHAT, CDR2 FQNNGV. Trimming removed 6 bases from V and 6 bases from J, with 18 bases in between. The CDR3 has 15 amino acids. CDR3 bases: TGTGCCAGCAGGCCCTTACAGGGAGGCCTCAATGAGCAGTTCTTC. Amino acids: CASRPLQGGLNEQFF.

The rearrangement joins TRBV7-2 to TRBJ2-5; D may be TRBD2 (6 bases). V lost 0 bases and J lost 4, with 15 bases in between. The CDR3 length is 16 residues. Looked up from germline, CDR1 is SGHTA and CDR2 is FQGNSA. The CDR3 spells CASSLAGGTFVETQYF. The CDR3 DNA reads TGTGCCAGCAGCTTAGCGGGCGGGACCTTCGTAGAGACCCAGTACTTC.

The chain has TRBV5-1 and TRBJ2-7; D possibly corresponds to TRBD1 (5 bases). In germline, CDR1 is SGHRS, CDR2 YFSETQ. The CDR3 runs to 15 residues. V was trimmed by 0 bases and J by 0 bases, leaving 10 bases between them. The CDR3 protein is CASSLVTAPSYEQYF. The DNA for the CDR3 is TGCGCCAGCAGCTTGGTGACAGCTCCCTCCTACGAGCAGTACTTC.

The chain links TRBV4-3 to TRBJ2-3; the match to TRBD2 covers 9 bases. The CDR3 has 20 amino acids. Germline V gene lookup returns CDR1 LGHNA and CDR2 YSLEER. After removal of 0 bases from V and 0 bases from J, the junction contained 13 bases not matched to a gene. The CDR3: CASSQDLASGVGSSTDTQYF. CDR3 in DNA: TGCGCCAGCAGCCAAGATTTGGCTAGCGGGGTAGGGTCTAGCACAGATACGCAGTATTTT.

This clone was recorded once. The V and J genes are TRBV11-1 and TRBJ2-7; maybe TRBD2 (6 bases). V was trimmed by 5 bases and J by 0 bases, leaving 11 bases between them. CDR3 length equals 14 residues. Germline CDR1 is SGHAT and CDR2 is FQDESV (reference sequence). The CDR3 here is CASSRDGSSYEQYF. The CDR3 bases are TGTGCCAGCAGCCGGGACGGGAGCTCCTACGAGCAGTACTTC.